This T cell receptor beta chain was sequenced in a study of CD8 T cells in Susac syndrome (dated by TCRdb to about 2019). Notes on the research overall: Repertoire sequencing was used to test whether CD8+ T cell activation and differentiation in Susac syndrome was antigen driven. CD8+ T cell repertoire clonality was compared between 11 to 12 healthy donors, around 14 Susac syndrome patients and approximately 16 multiple sclerosis patients.

Relative to germline, V is 3 bases shorter and J is 0 bases shorter, with 15 bases between their ends. The CDR3 spans 17 residues, from the cysteine through the phenylalanine. Only CDR3 DNA remains: 51 bases, in frame from the first base. According to the germline V gene, CDR1 reads SNHLY and CDR2 reads FYNNEI. Findings and caveats that apply to the study as a whole: The number of individuals in the TCR sequencing and HLA analysis was acknowledged as relatively small.

As concerns this clonotype: Its cognate antigen has yet to be identified. One base away there is no much larger clone; base qualities are not given.

RNA was extracted with the RNeasy kit and about 0.45 to 1 ug was reverse transcribed using random hexamers. TCR beta CDR3 regions were amplified with the immunoSEQ multiplex PCR assay covering 54 Vbeta and 13 Jbeta segments. Bias from PCR amplification was corrected by using a synthetic template baseline for primer optimization and for computational correction. The study's own analysis went as follows. Reads were annotated to V, D and J genes according to IMGT and were analyzed with immunoSEQ Analyzer, with only productive sequences retained. Clonality was computed as one minus Shannon entropy normalized by log2 of the number of productive unique sequences. Public and private clones were assessed among the 100 most prevalent clones of each patient and control. Clones were defined as Susac-specific if absent from the healthy and MS cohorts, from more than 900 published viral clones and from other ImmuneACCESS disease sequences. TCRdb took the public reads, trimmed them with fastp at Q25, ran MiXCR for clone calling and kept in-frame beta chains. Entries that share a CDR3 protein sequence are merged under the most common genes and DNA. The V and J calls come from TCRdb's annotation, not from the publication. In this sample the table shows around 130,000 distinct CDR3 sequences, 75% to 90% of which occur a single time. The biggest ten clones account for roughly 0.5% of the sample.

Peripheral blood CD8+ and CD4+ T cells from healthy donors, Susac syndrome patients and multiple sclerosis patients were profiled using high-throughput TCR beta sequencing. The multiple sclerosis controls were treatment-naive patients whose relapsing-remitting disease, either stable or active, fulfilled the revised McDonald criteria. Bulk CD8+ and CD4+ T cells were purified magnetically by negative isolation, whereas CD8+ TEMRA cells were enriched by FACS. Blood was collected in EDTA tubes and processed within 24 hours, with PBMCs isolated through density gradient centrifugation. PBMCs intended for TCR sequencing were cryopreserved in liquid nitrogen and were subsequently thawed in a 37 degrees C water bath. A purity of at least 90% was achieved for sorted or isolated CD4+, CD8+ and CD8+ TEMRA cells.

The origin of this receptor is a human donor with multiple sclerosis. The V gene is TRBV2 and the J gene is TRBJ1-3, with a tentative D gene TRBD1 over 5 matching bases. The material sequenced was CD8+ T cells from PBMCs. CDR3 region: CASSDAPGDLSGNTIYF. The DNA reads TGTGCCAGCAGTGATGCACCTGGGGACCTCTCTGGAAACACCATATATTTT.